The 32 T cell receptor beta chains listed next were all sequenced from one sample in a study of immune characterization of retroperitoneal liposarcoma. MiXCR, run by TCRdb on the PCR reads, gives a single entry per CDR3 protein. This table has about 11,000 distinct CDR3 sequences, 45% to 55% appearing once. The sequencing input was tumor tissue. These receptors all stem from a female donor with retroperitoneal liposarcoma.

In DNA form, the CDR3 reads TGTGCCAGCAGTTTGTCAAAGGGCACAGATACGCAGTATTTT. Its protein is CASSLSKGTDTQYF. V gene TRBV12-3 or TRBV12-4 combines with J gene TRBJ2-3; no clear D. Trimming took off 3 bases at V and 1 base at J, with 8 bases between the two ends. The CDR3 is 14 residues long.

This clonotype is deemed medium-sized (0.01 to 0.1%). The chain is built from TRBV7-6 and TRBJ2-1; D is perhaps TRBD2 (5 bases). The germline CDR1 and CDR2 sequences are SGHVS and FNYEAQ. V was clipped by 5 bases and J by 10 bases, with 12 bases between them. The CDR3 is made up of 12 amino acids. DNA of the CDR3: TGTGCCAGCAGCCCGGGCGACTACGAGCAGTTCTTC. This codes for CASSPGDYEQFF.

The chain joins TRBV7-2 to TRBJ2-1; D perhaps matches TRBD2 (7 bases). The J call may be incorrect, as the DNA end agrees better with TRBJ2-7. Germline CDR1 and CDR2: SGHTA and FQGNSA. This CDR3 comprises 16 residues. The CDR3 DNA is TGTGCCAGCAGCTTATATGTCAGGGGAGGGTACAATGAGCAGTACTTC. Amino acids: CASSLYVRGGYNEQYF.

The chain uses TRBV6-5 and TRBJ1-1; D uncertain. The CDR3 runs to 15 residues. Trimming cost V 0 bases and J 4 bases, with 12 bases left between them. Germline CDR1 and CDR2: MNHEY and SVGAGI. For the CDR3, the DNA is TGTGCCAGCAGTTACTCGGGGAGTATCGGCACTGAAGCTTTCTTT. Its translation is CASSYSGSIGTEAFF.

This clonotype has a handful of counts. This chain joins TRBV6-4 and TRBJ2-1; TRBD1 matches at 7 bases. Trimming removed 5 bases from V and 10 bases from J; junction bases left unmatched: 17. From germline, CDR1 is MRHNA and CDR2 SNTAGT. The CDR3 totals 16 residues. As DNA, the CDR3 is TGTGCCAGCAGTCCAAACACCGACAGGGCCTCCTACGAGCAGTTCTTC. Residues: CASSPNTDRASYEQFF.

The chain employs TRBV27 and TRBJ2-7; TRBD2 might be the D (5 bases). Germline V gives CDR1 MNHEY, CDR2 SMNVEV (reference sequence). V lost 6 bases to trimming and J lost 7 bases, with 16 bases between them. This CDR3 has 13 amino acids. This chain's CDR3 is CASSPHIRGEQYF. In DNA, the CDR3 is TGTGCCAGCAGCCCCCACATCCGAGGGGAGCAGTACTTC.

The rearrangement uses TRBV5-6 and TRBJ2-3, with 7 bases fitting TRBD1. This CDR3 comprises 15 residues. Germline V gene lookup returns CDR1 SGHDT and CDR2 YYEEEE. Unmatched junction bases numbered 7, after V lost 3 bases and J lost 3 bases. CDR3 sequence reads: CASSYTGEGTDTQYF. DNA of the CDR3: TGTGCCAGCAGCTATACAGGGGAAGGAACAGATACGCAGTATTTT. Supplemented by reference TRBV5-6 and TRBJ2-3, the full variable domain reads DAGVTQSPTHLIKTRGQQVTLRCSPKSGHDTVSWYQQALGQGPQFIFQYYEEEERQRGNFPDRFSGHQFPNYSSELNVNALLLGDSALYLCASSYTGEGTDTQYFGPGTRLTVL.

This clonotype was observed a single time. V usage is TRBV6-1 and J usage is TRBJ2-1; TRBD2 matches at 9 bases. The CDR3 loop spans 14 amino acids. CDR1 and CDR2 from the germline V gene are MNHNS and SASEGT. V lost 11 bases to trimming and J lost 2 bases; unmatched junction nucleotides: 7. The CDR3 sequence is CALGGGRAYNEQFF. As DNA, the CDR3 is TGTGCCCTGGGGGGCGGGAGGGCCTACAATGAGCAGTTCTTC.

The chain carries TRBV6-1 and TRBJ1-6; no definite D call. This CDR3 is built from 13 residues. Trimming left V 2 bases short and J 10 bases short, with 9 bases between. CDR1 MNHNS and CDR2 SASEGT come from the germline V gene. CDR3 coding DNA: TGTGCCAGCAGTGAAAGTGCCCGATCACCCCTCCACTTT. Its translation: CASSESARSPLHF.

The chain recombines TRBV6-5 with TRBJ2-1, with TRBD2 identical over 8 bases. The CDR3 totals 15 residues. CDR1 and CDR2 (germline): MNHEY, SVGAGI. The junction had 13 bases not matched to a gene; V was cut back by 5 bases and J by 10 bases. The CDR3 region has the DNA TGTGCCAGCAGTGGAATAGCGGGACAACTCTACGAGCAGTTCTTC. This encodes CASSGIAGQLYEQFF.

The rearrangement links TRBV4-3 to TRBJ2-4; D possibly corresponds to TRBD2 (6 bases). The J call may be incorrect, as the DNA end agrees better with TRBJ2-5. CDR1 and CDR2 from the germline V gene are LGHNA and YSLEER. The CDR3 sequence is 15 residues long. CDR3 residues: CASSRLVGGQETQYF. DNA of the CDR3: TGCGCCAGCAGCCGACTTGTGGGGGGCCAAGAGACCCAGTACTTC.

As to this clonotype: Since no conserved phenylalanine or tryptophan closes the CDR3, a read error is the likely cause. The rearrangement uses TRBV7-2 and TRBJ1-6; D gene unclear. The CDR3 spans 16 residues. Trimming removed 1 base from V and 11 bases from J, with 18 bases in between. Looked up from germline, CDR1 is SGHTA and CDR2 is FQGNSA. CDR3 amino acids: CASSLGARQHSPPLHL. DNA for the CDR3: TGTGCCAGCAGCTTAGGGGCCAGGCAGCATAGTCCACCCCTCCACCTT.

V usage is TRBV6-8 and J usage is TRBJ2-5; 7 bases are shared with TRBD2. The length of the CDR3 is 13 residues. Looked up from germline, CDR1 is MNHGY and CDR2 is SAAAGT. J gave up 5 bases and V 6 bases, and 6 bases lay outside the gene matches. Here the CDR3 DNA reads TGTGCCAGCAGGTCGGGAGGATCGGAGACCCAGTACTTC. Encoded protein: CASRSGGSETQYF.

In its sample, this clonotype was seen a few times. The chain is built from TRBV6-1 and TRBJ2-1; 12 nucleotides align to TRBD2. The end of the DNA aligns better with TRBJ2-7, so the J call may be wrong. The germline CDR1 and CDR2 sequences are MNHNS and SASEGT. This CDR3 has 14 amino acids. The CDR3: CASQTSGSLYEQYF. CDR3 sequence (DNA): TGTGCCAGCCAGACTAGCGGGAGTTTGTATGAGCAGTACTTC.

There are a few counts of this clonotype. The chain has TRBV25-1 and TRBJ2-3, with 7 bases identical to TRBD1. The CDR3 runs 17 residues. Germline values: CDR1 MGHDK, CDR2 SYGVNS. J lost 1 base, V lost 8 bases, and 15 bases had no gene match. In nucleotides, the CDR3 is TGTGCCAGCTCGGTGGGGTTCGTTAGGGGGCGCACAGATACGCAGTATTTT. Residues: CASSVGFVRGRTDTQYF.

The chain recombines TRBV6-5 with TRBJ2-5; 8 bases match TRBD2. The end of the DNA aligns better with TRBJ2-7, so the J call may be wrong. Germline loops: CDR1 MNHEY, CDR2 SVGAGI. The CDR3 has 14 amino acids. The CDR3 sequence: CASSPGGLGYEQYF. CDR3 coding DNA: TGTGCCAGCAGCCCTGGGGGACTAGGCTACGAGCAGTACTTC.

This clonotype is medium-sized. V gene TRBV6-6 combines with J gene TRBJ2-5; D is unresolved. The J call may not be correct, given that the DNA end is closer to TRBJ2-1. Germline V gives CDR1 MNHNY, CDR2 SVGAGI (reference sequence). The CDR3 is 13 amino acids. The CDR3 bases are TGTGCCAGCAGTTACTCGGCCCAAGAGACCCAGTTCTTC. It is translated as CASSYSAQETQFF.

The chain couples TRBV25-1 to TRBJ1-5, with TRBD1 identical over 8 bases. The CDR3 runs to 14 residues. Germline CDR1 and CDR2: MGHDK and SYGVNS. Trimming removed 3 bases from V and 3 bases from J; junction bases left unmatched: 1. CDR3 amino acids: CASSETGDNQPQHF. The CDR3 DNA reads TGTGCCAGCAGTGAGACAGGGGACAATCAGCCCCAGCATTTT.

The CDR3 DNA reads TGTGCCAGCAGGGTCGGGACAGGGGGAGTGGGTACAGATACGCAGTATTTT. Translated: CASRVGTGGVGTDTQYF. V is TRBV6-5 and J is TRBJ2-3; TRBD1 matches at 11 bases. The CDR3 sequence is 17 residues long. Germline CDR1 reads MNHEY; CDR2 reads SVGAGI. V lost 6 bases to trimming and J lost 3 bases; unmatched junction nucleotides: 11.

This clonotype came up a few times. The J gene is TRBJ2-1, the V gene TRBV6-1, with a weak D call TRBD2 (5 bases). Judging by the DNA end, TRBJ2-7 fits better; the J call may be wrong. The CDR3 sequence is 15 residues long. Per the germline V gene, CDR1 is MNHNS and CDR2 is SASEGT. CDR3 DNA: TGTGCCAGCAGTCTTCCCCACGGGATGACCTACGAGCAGTACTTC. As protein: CASSLPHGMTYEQYF.

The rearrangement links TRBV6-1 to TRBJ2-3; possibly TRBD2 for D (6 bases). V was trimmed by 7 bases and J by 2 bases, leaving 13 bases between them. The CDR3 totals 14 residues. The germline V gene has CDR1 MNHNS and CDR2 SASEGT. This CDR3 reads CASTLRGATDTQYF. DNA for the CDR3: TGTGCCAGCACCCTACGCGGGGCCACAGATACGCAGTATTTT.

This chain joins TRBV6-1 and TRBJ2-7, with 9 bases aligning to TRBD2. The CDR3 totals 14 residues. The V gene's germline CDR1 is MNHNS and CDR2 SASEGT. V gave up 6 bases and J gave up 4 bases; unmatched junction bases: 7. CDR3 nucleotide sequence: TGTGCCAGCAGAGGGCGGGGGGGCACTTACGAGCAGTACTTC. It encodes CASRGRGGTYEQYF.

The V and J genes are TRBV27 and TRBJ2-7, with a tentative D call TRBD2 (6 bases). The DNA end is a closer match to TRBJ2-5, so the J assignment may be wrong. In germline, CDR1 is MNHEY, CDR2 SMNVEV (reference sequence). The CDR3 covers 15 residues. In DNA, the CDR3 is TGTGCCAGCAGTTTATCTGCCGGGAGCTTGGAGACCCAGTACTTC. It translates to CASSLSAGSLETQYF.

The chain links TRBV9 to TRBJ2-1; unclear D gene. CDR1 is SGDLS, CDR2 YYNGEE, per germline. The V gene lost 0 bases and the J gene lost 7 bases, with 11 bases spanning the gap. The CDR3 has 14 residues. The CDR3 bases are TGTGCCAGCAGCGTAGGGGCCCCCAATAATGAGCAGTTCTTC. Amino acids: CASSVGAPNNEQFF. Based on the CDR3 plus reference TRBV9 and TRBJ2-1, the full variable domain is DSGVTQTPKHLITATGQRVTLRCSPRSGDLSVYWYQQSLDQGLQFLIQYYNGEERAKGNILERFSAQQFPDLHSELNLSSLELGDSALYFCASSVGAPNNEQFFGPGTRLTVL.

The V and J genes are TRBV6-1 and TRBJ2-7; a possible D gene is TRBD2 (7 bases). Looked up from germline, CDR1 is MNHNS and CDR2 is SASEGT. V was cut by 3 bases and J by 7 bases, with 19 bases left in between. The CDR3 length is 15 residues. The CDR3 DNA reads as TGTGCCAGCAGTGATGGGAGGGGGGGACACAATGAGCAGTACTTC. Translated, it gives CASSDGRGGHNEQYF.

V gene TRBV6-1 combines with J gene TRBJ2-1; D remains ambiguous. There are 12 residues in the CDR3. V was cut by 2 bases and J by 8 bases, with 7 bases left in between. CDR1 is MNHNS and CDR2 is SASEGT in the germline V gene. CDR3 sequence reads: CASSEIRDEQFF. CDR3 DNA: TGTGCCAGCAGTGAAATCCGGGATGAGCAGTTCTTC.

The CDR3 coding sequence is TGTGCCAGCAGAACAGGGCAAGAGACCCAGTACTTC. Amino acids: CASRTGQETQYF. The J gene is TRBJ2-3, the V gene TRBV6-1; D perhaps matches TRBD1 (6 bases). The DNA matches TRBJ2-5 better at its end, which makes the J call doubtful. The CDR3 is 12 amino acids. Per the germline V gene, CDR1 is MNHNS and CDR2 is SASEGT.

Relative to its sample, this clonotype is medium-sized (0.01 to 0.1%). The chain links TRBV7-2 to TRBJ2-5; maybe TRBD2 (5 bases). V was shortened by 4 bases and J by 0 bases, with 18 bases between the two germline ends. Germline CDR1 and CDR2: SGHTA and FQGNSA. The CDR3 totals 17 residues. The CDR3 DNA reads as TGTGCCAGCAGCTCACTCCCCGGGTCGACTAACCAAGAGACCCAGTACTTC. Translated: CASSSLPGSTNQETQYF.

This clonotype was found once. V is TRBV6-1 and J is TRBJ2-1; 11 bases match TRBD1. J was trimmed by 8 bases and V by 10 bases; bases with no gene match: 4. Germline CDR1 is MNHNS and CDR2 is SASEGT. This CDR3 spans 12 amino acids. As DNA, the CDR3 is TGTGCCACCACGGACAGGGGGCATGAGCAGTTCTTC. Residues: CATTDRGHEQFF.

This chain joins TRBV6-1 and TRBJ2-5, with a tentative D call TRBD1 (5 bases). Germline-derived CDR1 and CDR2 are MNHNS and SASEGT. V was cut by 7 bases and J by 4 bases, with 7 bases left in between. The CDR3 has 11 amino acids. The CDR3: CASTQGETQYF. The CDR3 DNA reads TGTGCCAGCACCCAGGGAGAGACCCAGTACTTC.

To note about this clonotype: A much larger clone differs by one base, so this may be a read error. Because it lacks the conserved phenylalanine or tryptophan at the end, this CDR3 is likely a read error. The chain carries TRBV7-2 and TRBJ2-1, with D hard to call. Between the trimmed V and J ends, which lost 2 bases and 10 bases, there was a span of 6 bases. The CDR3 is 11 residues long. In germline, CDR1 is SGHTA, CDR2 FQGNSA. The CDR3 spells CASSLLNEQFL. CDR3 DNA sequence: TGTGCCAGCAGCTTATTGAACGAGCAGTTCTTA.

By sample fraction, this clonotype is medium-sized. The CDR3 protein is CASTGAYEQYF. Written as DNA, the CDR3 is TGTGCCAGCACAGGGGCCTACGAGCAGTACTTC. V usage is TRBV28 and J usage is TRBJ2-5; TRBD1 might be the D (6 bases). The DNA end is more similar to TRBJ2-7, so the J call may be wrong. The CDR3 runs 11 residues. Germline V gives CDR1 MDHEN, CDR2 SYDVKM.